This record covers a single T cell receptor (beta chain). These data originate in a study of cytotoxic CD8 clonotypes in ibrutinib-treated CLL. Overall study: Response sampling took place at median roughly 12 months of treatment, range 6 to 36.

Deletions cut 4 bases from V and 9 bases from J, with 12 bases between. Germline V gene data show CDR1 as LNHDA and CDR2 as SQIVND (reference sequence). This CDR3 comprises 13 residues. The method was immunoSEQ multiplex PCR; TCRdb's version includes in-frame clones alone and lacks a portion of them. The table has hundreds of thousands of clones, about 80% seen once; the top ten hold about 6.3%. The sequence came from a human donor with chronic lymphocytic leukemia. Sequencing used PBMCs, obtained before ibrutinib treatment. The chain couples TRBV19 to TRBJ2-2; D might be TRBD1 (6 bases). The CDR3 region is CASSSRQVRELFF. CDR3 in DNA: TGTGCCAGTAGTAGTCGACAGGTCCGGGAGCTGTTTTTT.